The 20 T cell receptor beta chains presented below share a single source sample, sequenced in a study of cytomegalovirus exposure and HLA in healthy donors. Primers included in the PCR were 60 Vbeta and 13 Jbeta primers. Measured with immunoSEQ multiplex PCR; TCRdb has only the in-frame clones, and not every one. Of around 160,000 clones listed, 80% to 85% were seen once; the top ten hold around 2%. The material sequenced was PBMCs. These receptors all come from a human donor in good health.

This clone appeared a few times. The chain links TRBV7-2 to TRBJ2-7, with D maybe TRBD2 (6 bases). The CDR3 length is 15 residues. V lost 0 bases, J lost 2 bases, and 11 bases lay in between. Germline CDR1 is SGHTA and CDR2 is FQGNSA. The CDR3 loop is CASSLAGGETYEQYF. Written as DNA, the CDR3 is TGTGCCAGCAGCTTAGCTGGCGGGGAGACCTACGAGCAGTACTTC.

CDR3 sequence reads: CASSFGQAGTGELFF. The CDR3 DNA sequence: TGTGCCAGCAGCTTTGGACAAGCCGGGACCGGGGAGCTGTTTTTT. The rearrangement links TRBV9 to TRBJ2-2, with a weak D call TRBD1 (5 bases). The CDR3 runs to 15 residues. Trimming stripped 4 bases from V and 5 bases from J, with 15 bases between. Germline-derived CDR1 and CDR2 are SGDLS and YYNGEE.

In its sample, this clone was seen once. V usage is TRBV10-2 and J usage is TRBJ2-1; D unclear. CDR3 length equals 14 residues. Germline assignment: CDR1 WSHSY and CDR2 SAAADI. Trimming stripped 2 bases from V and 2 bases from J, with 7 bases between. CDR3 residues: CASSETTPYNEQFF. CDR3 DNA: TGCGCCAGCAGTGAGACGACTCCCTACAATGAGCAGTTCTTC.

This clone was observed a handful of times. The V and J genes are TRBV7-8 and TRBJ2-7, with a tentative D call TRBD1 (6 bases). Germline CDR1 is SGHVS and CDR2 is FQNEAQ. The CDR3 is 14 amino acids. The germline V and J ends were trimmed by 1 base and 1 base, with 8 bases remaining between them. This CDR3 is CASSLGQASYEQYF. The CDR3 nucleotides are TGTGCCAGCAGCTTAGGACAGGCTTCCTACGAGCAGTACTTC.

The chain recombines TRBV9 with TRBJ1-1; 9 bases map to TRBD1. J gave up 11 bases and V 3 bases, and 14 bases lay outside the gene matches. Germline CDR1 reads SGDLS; CDR2 reads YYNGEE. This CDR3 has 15 residues. The CDR3 is CASSAPYPGQGVAFF. In DNA, the CDR3 is TGTGCCAGCAGCGCACCTTACCCGGGACAGGGCGTCGCTTTCTTT.

The CDR3, as DNA: TGTGCCAGCAGTTACTCGTCCCACCACTCAAATGAAAAACTGTTTTTT. This encodes CASSYSSHHSNEKLFF. The V and J genes are TRBV6-5 and TRBJ1-4, with no clear D. Germline values: CDR1 MNHEY, CDR2 SVGAGI. This CDR3 is built from 16 residues. With 0 bases removed from V and 5 bases from J, the gap between germline ends came to 13 bases.

This chain joins TRBV7-6 and TRBJ1-1; D is ambiguous. Germline V gene data show CDR1 as SGHVS and CDR2 as FNYEAQ. Trimming removed 5 bases at V and 0 bases at J, with 7 bases between. CDR3 length: 13 residues. The CDR3 spells CASSLSMNTEAFF. The CDR3 coding sequence is TGTGCCAGCAGCCTCAGTATGAACACTGAAGCTTTCTTT.

V is TRBV18 and J is TRBJ1-2, with D unclear. V lost 4 bases to trimming and J lost 7 bases, with 13 bases between them. Germline V gene sequence: CDR1 KGHSH, CDR2 LQKENI. The CDR3 is made up of 13 amino acids. This CDR3 reads CASSLNQDGGYTF. CDR3 sequence (DNA): TGTGCCAGCTCACTCAACCAGGATGGTGGCTACACCTTC.

The chain is built from TRBV27 and TRBJ2-3, with 8 bases identical to TRBD2. J lost 6 bases, V lost 5 bases, and 10 bases had no gene match. Germline CDR1 is MNHEY and CDR2 is SMNVEV (reference sequence). The CDR3 runs 15 residues. CDR3: CASSPLAGGLDTQYF. The DNA for the CDR3 is TGTGCCAGCAGTCCCCTTGCGGGGGGTTTGGATACGCAGTATTTT.

The V gene is TRBV5-1, the J gene TRBJ2-3; 14 bases line up with TRBD2. The CDR3 length is 17 residues. In germline, CDR1 is SGHRS, CDR2 YFSETQ. The V gene end was trimmed by 4 bases and the J gene end by 3 bases; junction bases not matched to a gene: 7. Written as DNA, the CDR3 is TGCGCCAGCAGCGTACGACTAGCGGGGGGGCCGACAGATACGCAGTATTTT. This codes for CASSVRLAGGPTDTQYF.

The chain joins TRBV7-2 to TRBJ1-5; a possible D gene is TRBD1 (5 bases). Germline V lookup: CDR1 SGHTA, CDR2 FQGNSA. This CDR3 contains 13 residues. V lost 1 base to trimming and J lost 6 bases, with 7 bases between them. Here the CDR3 DNA reads TGTGCCAGCAGCTTAGTCGGGGGTCAGCCCCAGCATTTT. Its protein is CASSLVGGQPQHF.

The J gene is TRBJ1-2, the V gene TRBV5-6, with 8 bases fitting TRBD1. The V and J ends lost 5 bases and 4 bases, in that order; junction bases with no gene match: 4. This CDR3 contains 13 residues. Per germline, CDR1 SGHDT and CDR2 YYEEEE. Here the CDR3 DNA reads TGTGCCAGCAGACTCGACAGGGGCTATGGCTACACCTTC. Amino acid sequence: CASRLDRGYGYTF.

The V and J genes are TRBV6-5 and TRBJ1-2, with 8 bases fitting TRBD1. The CDR3 sequence is 15 residues long. Germline-derived CDR1 and CDR2 are MNHEY and SVGAGI. V gave up 0 bases and J gave up 5 bases; unmatched junction bases: 5. The CDR3 bases are TGTGCCAGCAGTTACTCGAGGGGACAGGCTTATGGCTACACCTTC. Translating gives CASSYSRGQAYGYTF.

The V call is TRBV2, the J call TRBJ2-7; 11 bases fit TRBD2. Germline assignment: CDR1 SNHLY and CDR2 FYNNEI. J lost 6 bases, V lost 3 bases, and 19 bases had no gene match. This CDR3 spans 19 amino acids. CDR3 nucleotides: TGTGCCAGCAGTGAGGAGGCTAGCGGGGGGCCATTTCGCCCTCGCGAGCAGTACTTC. Translated: CASSEEASGGPFRPREQYF.

This clone has only a few counts. The gene calls are TRBV5-1 and TRBJ2-1; 10 bases are a match to TRBD1. Germline loops: CDR1 SGHRS, CDR2 YFSETQ. Trimming at V came to 4 bases and at J to 7 bases, leaving 26 bases not matched to a gene. This CDR3 contains 21 residues. The CDR3 DNA reads as TGCGCCAGCAGCCCTAGATACAACTCCCGGGACAGGGGTTCAACTAATAATGAGCAGTTCTTC. It encodes CASSPRYNSRDRGSTNNEQFF.

The V call is TRBV12-5, the J call TRBJ1-2; the D is unclear. The germline V gene encodes CDR1 LGHNT and CDR2 FRNRAP. The length of the CDR3 is 18 residues. Trimming took 0 bases from V and 5 from J, leaving 22 bases between them. The CDR3 DNA reads as TGTGCTAGTGGTTTGGTATTAGGAGAGGCCGGTCGTTTTTATGGCTACACCTTC. Its protein is CASGLVLGEAGRFYGYTF.

The chain links TRBV5-6 to TRBJ2-3, with 11 nucleotides matching TRBD2. With 3 bases clipped from V and 2 bases from J, the junction kept 5 bases outside the gene matches. The CDR3 is 16 amino acids. The germline V gene encodes CDR1 SGHDT and CDR2 YYEEEE. The DNA of the CDR3 is TGTGCCAGCAGCTCGTTACTAGCGGGGGACACAGATACGCAGTATTTT. Amino acids: CASSSLLAGDTDTQYF.

The chain uses TRBV6-1 and TRBJ2-7, with no clear D. Trimming pared 3 bases from V and 6 bases from J, leaving 3 bases between. Germline V gene lookup returns CDR1 MNHNS and CDR2 SASEGT. The CDR3 length is 10 residues. The CDR3: CASSESEQYF. The CDR3 nucleotides are TGTGCCAGCAGTGAGAGCGAGCAGTACTTC.

This rearrangement joins TRBV12-5 to TRBJ2-7; 8 bases align to TRBD2. The junction had 10 bases not matched to a gene; V was cut back by 6 bases and J by 6 bases. CDR3 size: 14 residues. CDR1 and CDR2 (germline): LGHNT, FRNRAP. The CDR3 sequence is CASGPPGGGREQYF. In nucleotides, the CDR3 is TGTGCTAGTGGCCCGCCCGGGGGGGGTCGCGAGCAGTACTTC.

The V and J genes are TRBV7-9 and TRBJ1-2; TRBD1 matches at 9 bases. The CDR3 covers 17 residues. Germline CDR1 SEHNR, CDR2 FQNEAQ (reference sequence). V shed 4 bases and J 8 bases; nucleotides not matched to a gene: 17. The CDR3 loop reads CASSWAEDRGNKRGYTF. Here the CDR3 DNA reads TGTGCCAGCAGCTGGGCCGAGGACAGGGGAAATAAAAGAGGCTACACCTTC.